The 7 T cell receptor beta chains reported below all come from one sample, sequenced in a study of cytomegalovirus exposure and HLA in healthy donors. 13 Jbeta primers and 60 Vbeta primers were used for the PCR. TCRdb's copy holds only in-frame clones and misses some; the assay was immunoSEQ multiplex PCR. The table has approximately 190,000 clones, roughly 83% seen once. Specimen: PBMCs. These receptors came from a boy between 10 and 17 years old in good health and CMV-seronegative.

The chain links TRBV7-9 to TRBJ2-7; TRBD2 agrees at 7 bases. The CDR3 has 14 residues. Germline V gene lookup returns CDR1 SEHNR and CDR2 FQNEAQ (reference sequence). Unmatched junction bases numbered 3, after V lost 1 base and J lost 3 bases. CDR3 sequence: CASSLGGEGYEQYF. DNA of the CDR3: TGTGCCAGCAGCTTAGGGGGGGAGGGCTACGAGCAGTACTTC.

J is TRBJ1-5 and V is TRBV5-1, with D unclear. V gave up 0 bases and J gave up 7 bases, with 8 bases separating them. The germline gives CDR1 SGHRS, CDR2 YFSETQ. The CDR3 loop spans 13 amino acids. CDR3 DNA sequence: TGCGCCAGCAGCTTGGCCCTGGGCCAGCCCCAGCATTTT. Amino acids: CASSLALGQPQHF.

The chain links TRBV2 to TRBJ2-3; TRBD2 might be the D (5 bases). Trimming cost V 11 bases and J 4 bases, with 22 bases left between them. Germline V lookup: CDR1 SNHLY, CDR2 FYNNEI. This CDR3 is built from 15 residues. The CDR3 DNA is TGTGCCTGCGAGGACTCGTTTAGGGTGGCAGATACGCAGTATTTT. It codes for CACEDSFRVADTQYF.

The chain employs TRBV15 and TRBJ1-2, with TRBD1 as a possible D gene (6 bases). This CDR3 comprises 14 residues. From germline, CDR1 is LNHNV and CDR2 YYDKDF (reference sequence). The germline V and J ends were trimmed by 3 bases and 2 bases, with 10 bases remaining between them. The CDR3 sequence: CATSRGAGNYGYTF. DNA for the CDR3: TGTGCCACCAGCAGGGGGGCAGGAAACTATGGCTACACCTTC.

DNA for the CDR3: TGTGCCAGCAGCTTGGCCGGGGGGGGCCATCAGCCCCAGCATTTT. The encoded protein is CASSLAGGGHQPQHF. The chain is built from TRBV5-6 and TRBJ1-5; D perhaps matches TRBD1 (6 bases). Germline assignment: CDR1 SGHDT and CDR2 YYEEEE. V was shortened by 0 bases and J by 5 bases, with 12 bases between the two germline ends. CDR3 length: 15 residues.

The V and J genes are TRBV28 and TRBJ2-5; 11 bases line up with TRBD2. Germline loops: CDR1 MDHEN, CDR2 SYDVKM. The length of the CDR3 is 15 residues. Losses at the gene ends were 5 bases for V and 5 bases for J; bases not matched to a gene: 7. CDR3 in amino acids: CASSLLAGGGETQYF. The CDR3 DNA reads TGTGCCAGCAGTCTGCTAGCGGGAGGCGGGGAGACCCAGTACTTC.

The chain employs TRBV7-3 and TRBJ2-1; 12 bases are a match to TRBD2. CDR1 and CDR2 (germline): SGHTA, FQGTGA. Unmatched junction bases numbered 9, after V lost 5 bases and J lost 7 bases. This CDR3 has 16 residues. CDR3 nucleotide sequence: TGTGCCAGCAGCGGGACCGGGACTAGCGGGTCGAATGAGCAGTTCTTC. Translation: CASSGTGTSGSNEQFF.